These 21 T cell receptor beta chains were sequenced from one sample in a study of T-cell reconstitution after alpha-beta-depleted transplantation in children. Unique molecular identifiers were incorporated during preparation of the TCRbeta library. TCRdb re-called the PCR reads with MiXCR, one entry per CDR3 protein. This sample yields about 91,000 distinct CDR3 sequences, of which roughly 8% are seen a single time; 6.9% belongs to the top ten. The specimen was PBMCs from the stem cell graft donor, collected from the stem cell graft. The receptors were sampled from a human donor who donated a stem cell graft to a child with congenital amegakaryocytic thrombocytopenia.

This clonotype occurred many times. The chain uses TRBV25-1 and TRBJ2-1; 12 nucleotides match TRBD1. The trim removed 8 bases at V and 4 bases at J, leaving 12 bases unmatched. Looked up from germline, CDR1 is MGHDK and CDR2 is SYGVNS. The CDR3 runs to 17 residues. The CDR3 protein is CASPNPGQGALYNEQFF. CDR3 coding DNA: TGTGCCAGCCCTAATCCGGGACAGGGGGCTTTATACAATGAGCAGTTCTTC.

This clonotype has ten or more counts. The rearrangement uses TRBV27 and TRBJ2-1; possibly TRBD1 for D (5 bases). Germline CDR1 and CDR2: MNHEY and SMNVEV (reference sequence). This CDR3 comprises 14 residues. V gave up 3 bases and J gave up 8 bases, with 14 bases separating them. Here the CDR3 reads CASSFVWQGDEQFF. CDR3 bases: TGTGCCAGCAGTTTTGTTTGGCAGGGCGATGAGCAGTTCTTC.

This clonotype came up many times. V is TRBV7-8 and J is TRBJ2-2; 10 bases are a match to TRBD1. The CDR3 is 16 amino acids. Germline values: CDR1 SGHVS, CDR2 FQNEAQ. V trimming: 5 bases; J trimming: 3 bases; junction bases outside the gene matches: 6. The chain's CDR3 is CASSTRTGGHTGELFF. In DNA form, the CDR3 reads TGTGCCAGCAGCACCCGGACAGGGGGGCACACCGGGGAGCTGTTTTTT.

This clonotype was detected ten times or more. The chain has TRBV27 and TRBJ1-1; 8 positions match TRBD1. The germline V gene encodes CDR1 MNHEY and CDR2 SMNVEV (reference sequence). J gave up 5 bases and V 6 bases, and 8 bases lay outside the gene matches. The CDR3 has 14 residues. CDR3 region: CASRTWTGKTEAFF. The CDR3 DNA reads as TGTGCCAGCAGAACCTGGACAGGGAAGACTGAAGCTTTCTTT.

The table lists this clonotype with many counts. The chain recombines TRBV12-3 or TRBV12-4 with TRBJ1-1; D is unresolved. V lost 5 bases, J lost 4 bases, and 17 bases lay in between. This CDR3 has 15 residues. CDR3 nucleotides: TGTGCCAGCAGTGCACTAGTGGTGGACGGCACTGAAGCTTTCTTT. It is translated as CASSALVVDGTEAFF.

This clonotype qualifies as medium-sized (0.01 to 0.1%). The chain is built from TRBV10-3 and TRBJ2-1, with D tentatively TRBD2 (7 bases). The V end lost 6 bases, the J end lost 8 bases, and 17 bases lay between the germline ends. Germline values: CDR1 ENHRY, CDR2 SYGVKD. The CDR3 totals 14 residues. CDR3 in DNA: TGTGCCATCAGGGACCCTGGCGGGGGCTATGAGCAGTTCTTC. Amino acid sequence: CAIRDPGGGYEQFF.

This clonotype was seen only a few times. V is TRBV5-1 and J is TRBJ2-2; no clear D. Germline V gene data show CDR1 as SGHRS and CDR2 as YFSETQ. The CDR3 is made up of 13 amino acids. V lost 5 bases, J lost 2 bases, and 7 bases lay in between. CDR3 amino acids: CASRVENTGELFF. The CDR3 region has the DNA TGCGCCAGCAGGGTGGAAAACACCGGGGAGCTGTTTTTT.

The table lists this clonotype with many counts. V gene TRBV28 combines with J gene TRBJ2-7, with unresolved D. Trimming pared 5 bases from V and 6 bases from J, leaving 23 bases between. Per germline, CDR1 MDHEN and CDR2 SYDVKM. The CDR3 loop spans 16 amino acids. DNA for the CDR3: TGTGCCAGCAGTCCCTTAAGCACCGCGCCTTCAGGCGAGCAGTACTTC. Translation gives CASSPLSTAPSGEQYF. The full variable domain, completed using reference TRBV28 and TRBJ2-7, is DVKVTQSSRYLVKRTGEKVFLECVQDMDHENMFWYRQDPGLGLRLIYFSYDVKMKEKGDIPEGYSVSREKKERFSLILESASTNQTSMYLCASSPLSTAPSGEQYFGPGTRLTVT.

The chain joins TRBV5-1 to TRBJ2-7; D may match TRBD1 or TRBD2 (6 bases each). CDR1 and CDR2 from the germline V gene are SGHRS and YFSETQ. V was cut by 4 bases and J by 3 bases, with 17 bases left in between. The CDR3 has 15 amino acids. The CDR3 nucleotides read TGCGCCAGCAGCACGGGGGACACCGTTAACTACGAGCAGTACTTC. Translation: CASSTGDTVNYEQYF.

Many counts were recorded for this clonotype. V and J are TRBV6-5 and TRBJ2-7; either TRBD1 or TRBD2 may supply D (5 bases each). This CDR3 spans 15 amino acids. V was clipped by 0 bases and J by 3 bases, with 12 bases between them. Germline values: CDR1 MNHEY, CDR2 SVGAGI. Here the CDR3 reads CASSYSNWGNYEQYF. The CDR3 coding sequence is TGTGCCAGCAGTTACTCGAATTGGGGGAACTACGAGCAGTACTTC.

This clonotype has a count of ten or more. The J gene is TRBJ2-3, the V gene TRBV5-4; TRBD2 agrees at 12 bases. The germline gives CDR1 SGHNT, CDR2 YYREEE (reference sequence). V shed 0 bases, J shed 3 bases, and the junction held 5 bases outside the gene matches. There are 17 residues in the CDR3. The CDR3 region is CASSLGPSGGATDTQYF. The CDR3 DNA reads TGTGCCAGCAGCTTGGGGCCTAGCGGGGGGGCAACAGATACGCAGTATTTT.

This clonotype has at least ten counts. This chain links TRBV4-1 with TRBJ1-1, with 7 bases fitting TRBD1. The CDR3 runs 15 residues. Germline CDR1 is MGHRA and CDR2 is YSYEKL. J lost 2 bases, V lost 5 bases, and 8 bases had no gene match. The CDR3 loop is CASSYPGTDNTEAFF. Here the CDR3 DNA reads TGCGCCAGCAGCTATCCCGGGACAGATAACACTGAAGCTTTCTTT.

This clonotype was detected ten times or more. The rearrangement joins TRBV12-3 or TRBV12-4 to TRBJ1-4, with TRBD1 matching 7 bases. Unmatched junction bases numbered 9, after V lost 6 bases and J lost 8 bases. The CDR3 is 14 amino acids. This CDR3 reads CASSTNRGGEKLFF. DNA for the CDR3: TGTGCCAGCAGCACTAACAGGGGCGGCGAAAAACTGTTTTTT.

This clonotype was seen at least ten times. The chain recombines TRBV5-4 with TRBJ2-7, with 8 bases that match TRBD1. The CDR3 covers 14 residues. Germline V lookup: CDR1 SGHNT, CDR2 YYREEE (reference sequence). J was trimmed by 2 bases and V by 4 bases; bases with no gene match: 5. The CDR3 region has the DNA TGTGCCAGCAGCCGCCGACAGGGGACCTACGAGCAGTACTTC. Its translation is CASSRRQGTYEQYF.

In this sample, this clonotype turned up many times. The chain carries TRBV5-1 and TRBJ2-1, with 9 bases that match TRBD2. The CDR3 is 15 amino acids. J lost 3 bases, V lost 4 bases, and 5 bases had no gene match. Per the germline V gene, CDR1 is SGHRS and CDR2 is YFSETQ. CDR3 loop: CASSEVAGDYNEQFF. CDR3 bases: TGCGCCAGCAGCGAAGTAGCGGGAGACTACAATGAGCAGTTCTTC.

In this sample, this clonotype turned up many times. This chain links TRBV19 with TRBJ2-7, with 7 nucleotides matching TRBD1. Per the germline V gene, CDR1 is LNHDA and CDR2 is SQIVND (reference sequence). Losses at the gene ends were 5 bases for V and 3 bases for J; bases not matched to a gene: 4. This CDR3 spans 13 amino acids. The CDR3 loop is CASSRQGDYEQYF. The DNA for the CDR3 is TGTGCCAGTAGTCGCCAGGGGGACTACGAGCAGTACTTC.

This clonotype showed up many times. This chain's CDR3 is CASSLVGDAPEQYF. The CDR3 nucleotides read TGCGCCAGCAGCTTGGTGGGAGACGCCCCCGAGCAGTACTTC. The chain links TRBV5-1 to TRBJ2-7, with D possibly being TRBD2 (5 bases). Germline CDR1 reads SGHRS; CDR2 reads YFSETQ. Trimming left V 0 bases short and J 6 bases short, with 13 bases between. The CDR3 is 14 amino acids.

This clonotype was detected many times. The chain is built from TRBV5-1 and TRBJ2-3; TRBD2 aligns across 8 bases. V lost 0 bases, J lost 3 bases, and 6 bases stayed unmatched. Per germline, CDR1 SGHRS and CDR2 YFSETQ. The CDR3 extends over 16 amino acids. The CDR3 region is CASSLGFGGATDTQYF. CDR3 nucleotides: TGCGCCAGCAGCTTGGGTTTCGGGGGGGCGACAGATACGCAGTATTTT.

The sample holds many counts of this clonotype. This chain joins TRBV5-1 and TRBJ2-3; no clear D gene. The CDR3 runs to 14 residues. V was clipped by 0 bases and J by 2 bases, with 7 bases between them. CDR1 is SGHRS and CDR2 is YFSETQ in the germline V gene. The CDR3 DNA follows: TGCGCCAGCAGCTTGGAAAGATACACAGATACGCAGTATTTT. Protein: CASSLERYTDTQYF.

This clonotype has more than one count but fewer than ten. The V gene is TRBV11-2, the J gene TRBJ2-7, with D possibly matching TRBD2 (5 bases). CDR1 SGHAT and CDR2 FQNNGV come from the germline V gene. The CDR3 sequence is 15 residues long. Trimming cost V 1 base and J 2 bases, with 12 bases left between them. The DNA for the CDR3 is TGTGCCAGCAGCTTAGGAGCGGTCCAAGCCTACGAGCAGTACTTC. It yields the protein CASSLGAVQAYEQYF.

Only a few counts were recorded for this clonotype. The CDR3 protein is CASSPTGSSYEQYF. DNA of the CDR3: TGTGCCAGCAGTCCGACCGGAAGCTCCTACGAGCAGTACTTC. This chain links TRBV5-6 with TRBJ2-7; D not resolved. The CDR3 sequence is 14 residues long. Germline CDR1 is SGHDT and CDR2 is YYEEEE. The V end lost 5 bases, the J end lost 0 bases, and 12 bases lay between the germline ends.